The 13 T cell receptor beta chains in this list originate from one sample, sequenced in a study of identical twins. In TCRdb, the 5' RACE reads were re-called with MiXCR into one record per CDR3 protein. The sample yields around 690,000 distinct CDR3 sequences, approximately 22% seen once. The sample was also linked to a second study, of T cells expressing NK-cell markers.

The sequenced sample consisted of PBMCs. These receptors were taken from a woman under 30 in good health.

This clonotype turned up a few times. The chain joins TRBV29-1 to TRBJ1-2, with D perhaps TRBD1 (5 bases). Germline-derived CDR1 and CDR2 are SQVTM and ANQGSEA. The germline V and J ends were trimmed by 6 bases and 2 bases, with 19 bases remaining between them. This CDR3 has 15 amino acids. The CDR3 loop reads CSVALRDARNYGYTF. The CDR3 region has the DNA TGCAGCGTAGCCCTGAGGGACGCAAGAAACTATGGCTACACCTTC.

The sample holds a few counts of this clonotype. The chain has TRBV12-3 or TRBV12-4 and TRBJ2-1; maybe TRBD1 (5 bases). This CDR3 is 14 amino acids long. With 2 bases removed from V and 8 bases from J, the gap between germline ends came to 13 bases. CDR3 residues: CASSLLGVKDEQFF. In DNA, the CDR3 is TGTGCCAGCAGTTTACTAGGGGTAAAGGATGAGCAGTTCTTC.

CDR3 DNA sequence: TGTGCCATCAGCGTTAGCAGTGAGCAGTTCTTC. Encoded protein: CAISVSSEQFF. The chain joins TRBV10-3 to TRBJ2-1; D call uncertain. CDR1 and CDR2 (germline): ENHRY, SYGVKD. V was cut by 6 bases and J by 9 bases, with 9 bases left in between. The CDR3 runs to 11 residues.

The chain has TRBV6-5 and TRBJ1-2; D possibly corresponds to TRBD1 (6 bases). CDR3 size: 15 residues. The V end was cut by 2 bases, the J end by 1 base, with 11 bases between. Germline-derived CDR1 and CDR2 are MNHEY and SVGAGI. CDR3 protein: CASSYNGGGNYGYTF. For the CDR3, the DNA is TGTGCCAGCAGTTACAATGGGGGCGGTAACTATGGCTACACCTTC.

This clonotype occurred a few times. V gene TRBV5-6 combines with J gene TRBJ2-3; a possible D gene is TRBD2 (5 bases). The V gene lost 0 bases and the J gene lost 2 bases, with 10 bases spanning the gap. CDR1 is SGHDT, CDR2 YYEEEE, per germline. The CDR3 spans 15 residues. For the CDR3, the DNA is TGTGCCAGCAGCTTGGCAGGACTCATCACAGATACGCAGTATTTT. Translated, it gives CASSLAGLITDTQYF.

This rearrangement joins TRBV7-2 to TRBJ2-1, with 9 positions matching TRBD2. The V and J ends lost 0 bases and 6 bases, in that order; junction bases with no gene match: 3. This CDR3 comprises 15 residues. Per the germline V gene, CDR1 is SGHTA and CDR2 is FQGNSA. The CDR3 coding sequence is TGTGCCAGCAGCTTAGCTAGCGGGAGACCCAATGAGCAGTTCTTC. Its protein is CASSLASGRPNEQFF.

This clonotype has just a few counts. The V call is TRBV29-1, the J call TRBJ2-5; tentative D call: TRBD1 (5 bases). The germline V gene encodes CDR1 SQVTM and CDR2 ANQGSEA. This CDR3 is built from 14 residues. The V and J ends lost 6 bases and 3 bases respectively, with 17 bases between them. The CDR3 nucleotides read TGCAGCGTAAACCCGAGACAGACAAAAGAGACCCAGTACTTC. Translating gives CSVNPRQTKETQYF. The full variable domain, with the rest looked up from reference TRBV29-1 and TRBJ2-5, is SAVISQKPSRDICQRGTSLTIQCQVDSQVTMMFWYRQQPGQSLTLIATANQGSEATYESGFVIDKFPISRPNLTFSTLTVSNMSPEDSSIYLCSVNPRQTKETQYFGPGTRLLVL.

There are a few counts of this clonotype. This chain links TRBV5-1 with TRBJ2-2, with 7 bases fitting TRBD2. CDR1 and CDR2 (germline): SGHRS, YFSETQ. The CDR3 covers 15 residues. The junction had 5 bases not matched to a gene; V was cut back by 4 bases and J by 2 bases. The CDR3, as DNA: TGCGCCAGCAGCACTGGACTAGTAAACACCGGGGAGCTGTTTTTT. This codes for CASSTGLVNTGELFF.

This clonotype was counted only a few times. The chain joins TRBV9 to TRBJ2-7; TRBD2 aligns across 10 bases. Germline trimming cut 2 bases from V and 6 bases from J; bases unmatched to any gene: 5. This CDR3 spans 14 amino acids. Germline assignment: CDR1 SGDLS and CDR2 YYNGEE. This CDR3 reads CASSVSGGVGEQYF. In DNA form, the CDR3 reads TGTGCCAGCAGCGTCAGCGGGGGGGTTGGCGAGCAGTACTTC.

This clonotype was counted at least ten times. The CDR3 DNA follows: TGTGCCAGCAGTAAATCCCCTTATGAGCCCCAGCATTTT. The encoded protein is CASSKSPYEPQHF. V and J are TRBV12-3 or TRBV12-4 and TRBJ1-5; the D is unclear. The CDR3 covers 13 residues. With 5 bases removed from V and 8 bases from J, the gap between germline ends came to 13 bases.

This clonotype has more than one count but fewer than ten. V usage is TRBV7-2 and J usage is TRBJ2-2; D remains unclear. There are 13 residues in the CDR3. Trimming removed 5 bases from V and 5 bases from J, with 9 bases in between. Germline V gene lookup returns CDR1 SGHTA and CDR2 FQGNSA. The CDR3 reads CASSPSWTGELFF. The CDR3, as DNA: TGTGCCAGCAGCCCTTCTTGGACCGGGGAGCTGTTTTTT.

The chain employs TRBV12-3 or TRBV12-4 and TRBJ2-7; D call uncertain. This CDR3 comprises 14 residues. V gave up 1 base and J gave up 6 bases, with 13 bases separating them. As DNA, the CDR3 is TGTGCCAGCAGTTTAGTCCCCCAAGATCGCGAGCAGTACTTC. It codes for CASSLVPQDREQYF.

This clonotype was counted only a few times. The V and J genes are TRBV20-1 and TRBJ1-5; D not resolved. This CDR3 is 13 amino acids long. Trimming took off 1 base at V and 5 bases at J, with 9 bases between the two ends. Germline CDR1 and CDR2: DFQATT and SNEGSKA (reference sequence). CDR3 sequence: CSARGSPDQPQHF. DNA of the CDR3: TGCAGTGCTAGAGGAAGTCCCGATCAGCCCCAGCATTTT.